These 17 T cell receptor beta chains originate from one sample sequenced in a study of cytomegalovirus exposure and HLA in healthy donors. 13 Jbeta primers and 60 Vbeta primers were used for the PCR. Using immunoSEQ multiplex PCR, the repertoire was profiled, and TCRdb retains in-frame clones only, with some absent. The table has tens of thousands of clones, over 40% seen once. Sequenced input: PBMCs. These receptors were obtained from a woman aged 40 to 50 in good health and CMV-seropositive.

The V and J genes are TRBV18 and TRBJ1-1; D perhaps matches TRBD1 (6 bases). V gave up 2 bases and J gave up 7 bases, with 17 bases separating them. CDR3 length equals 15 residues. The germline V gene has CDR1 KGHSH and CDR2 LQKENI. Here the CDR3 DNA reads TGTGCCAGCTCACCAAATACAGGGCAACCCAGTGAAGCTTTCTTT. Translation: CASSPNTGQPSEAFF. Full variable domain (outside the CDR3, taken from reference TRBV18 and TRBJ1-1): NAGVMQNPRHLVRRRGQEARLRCSPMKGHSHVYWYRQLPEEGLKFMVYLQKENIIDESGMPKERFSAEFPKEGPSILRIQQVVRGDSAAYFCASSPNTGQPSEAFFGQGTRLTVV.

This rearrangement joins TRBV5-1 to TRBJ1-4; 8 bases line up with TRBD1. The CDR3 runs to 16 residues. CDR1 and CDR2 (germline): SGHRS, YFSETQ. Trimming cost V 4 bases and J 5 bases; bases outside gene matches: 10. CDR3 nucleotides: TGCGCCAGCAGCCCCCGACCCCCAGGGGGCAATGAAAAACTGTTTTTT. As protein: CASSPRPPGGNEKLFF.

This clone was seen a few times. The J gene is TRBJ1-1, the V gene TRBV28, with a tentative D call TRBD1 (5 bases). V lost 5 bases to trimming and J lost 7 bases, with 11 bases between them. There are 12 residues in the CDR3. Germline values: CDR1 MDHEN, CDR2 SYDVKM. The CDR3 nucleotides are TGTGCCAGCAGTACTCTAGACAGTGAAGCTTTCTTT. Encoded protein: CASSTLDSEAFF. The variable domain in full, with the rest retrieved from reference TRBV28 and TRBJ1-1, is DVKVTQSSRYLVKRTGEKVFLECVQDMDHENMFWYRQDPGLGLRLIYFSYDVKMKEKGDIPEGYSVSREKKERFSLILESASTNQTSMYLCASSTLDSEAFFGQGTRLTVV.

The chain uses TRBV7-9 and TRBJ1-3, with D possibly matching TRBD1 (5 bases). Deletions cut 1 base from V and 1 base from J, with 14 bases between. The CDR3 consists of 17 residues. Germline CDR1 is SEHNR and CDR2 is FQNEAQ (reference sequence). CDR3 protein: CASSLGQGSPSGNTIYF. As DNA, the CDR3 is TGTGCCAGCAGCTTAGGCCAGGGTTCTCCTTCTGGAAACACCATATATTTT.

This clone was recorded a few times. This chain joins TRBV19 and TRBJ2-1; 9 nucleotides line up with TRBD1. Germline V CDR1 and CDR2: LNHDA, SQIVND (reference sequence). The V segment lost 7 bases and the J segment 6 bases; nucleotides outside the gene matches: 7. CDR3 size: 14 residues. Here the CDR3 DNA reads TGTGCCAGTAACAGGGGGCTGTGGGGCAATGAGCAGTTCTTC. Its translation is CASNRGLWGNEQFF. Drawing the rest from reference TRBV19 and TRBJ2-1, the complete variable domain is DGGITQSPKYLFRKEGQNVTLSCEQNLNHDAMYWYRQDPGQGLRLIYYSQIVNDFQKGDIAEGYSVSREKKESFPLTVTSAQKNPTAFYLCASNRGLWGNEQFFGPGTRLTVL.

J is TRBJ2-1 and V is TRBV20-1, with TRBD2 matching 10 bases. This CDR3 contains 11 residues. The trim removed 1 base at V and 14 bases at J, leaving 2 bases unmatched. Germline V gene lookup returns CDR1 DFQATT and CDR2 SNEGSKA (reference sequence). CDR3 sequence (DNA): TGCAGTGCTAGAGTTCTAGCGGGGGAGTTCTTC. This translates into CSARVLAGEFF.

The chain joins TRBV25-1 to TRBJ1-2; the D gene is possibly TRBD1 (5 bases). V was cut by 4 bases and J by 6 bases, with 9 bases left in between. Germline CDR1 MGHDK, CDR2 SYGVNS. This CDR3 is 12 amino acids long. The chain's CDR3 is CASSGREDGYTF. In DNA, the CDR3 is TGTGCCAGCAGTGGCAGGGAGGATGGCTACACCTTC.

This clone was seen a handful of times. V usage is TRBV29-1 and J usage is TRBJ2-5, with 10 bases matching TRBD2. The J call is uncertain, as TRBJ2-7 better fits the DNA end. This CDR3 region has 18 residues. Per germline, CDR1 SQVTM and CDR2 ANQGSEA. The CDR3 DNA sequence: TGCAGCGTTGAAAGGGCTAGCGGGGGAATAGTATCTCCCTACGAGCAGTACTTC. Protein product: CSVERASGGIVSPYEQYF.

The J gene is TRBJ2-1, the V gene TRBV18; D remains unclear. The CDR3 has 13 amino acids. Germline loops: CDR1 KGHSH, CDR2 LQKENI. V was shortened by 3 bases and J by 5 bases, with 8 bases between the two germline ends. CDR3 sequence (DNA): TGTGCCAGCTCACCGACTTCTGACAATGAGCAGTTCTTC. It codes for CASSPTSDNEQFF.

The rearrangement links TRBV19 to TRBJ2-3, with TRBD1 as a possible D gene (6 bases). Germline-derived CDR1 and CDR2 are LNHDA and SQIVND (reference sequence). The V and J ends lost 3 bases and 3 bases respectively, with 7 bases between them. The CDR3 covers 13 residues. CDR3 residues: CASSMRGTDTQYF. CDR3 nucleotide sequence: TGTGCCAGTAGTATGAGGGGGACAGATACGCAGTATTTT. Full variable domain (outside the CDR3, taken from reference TRBV19 and TRBJ2-3): DGGITQSPKYLFRKEGQNVTLSCEQNLNHDAMYWYRQDPGQGLRLIYYSQIVNDFQKGDIAEGYSVSREKKESFPLTVTSAQKNPTAFYLCASSMRGTDTQYFGPGTRLTVL.

The chain uses TRBV30 and TRBJ1-1; D is perhaps TRBD1 (5 bases). CDR3 length: 12 amino acids. Trimming took 1 base from V and 9 from J, leaving 12 bases between them. From germline, CDR1 is GTSNPN and CDR2 SVGIG (reference sequence). CDR3 in amino acids: CAWSAGLSKAFF. The CDR3 nucleotides read TGTGCCTGGAGTGCGGGACTTTCGAAAGCTTTCTTT.

This clone qualifies as medium-sized. CDR3 region: CASSEAGGSYNEQFF. The CDR3, as DNA: TGTGCCAGCAGTGAGGCAGGGGGCTCCTACAATGAGCAGTTCTTC. This sequence joins TRBV6-1 and TRBJ2-1, with 7 bases matching TRBD1. V dropped 3 bases and J dropped 0; count of bases not matched to a gene: 2. Germline loops: CDR1 MNHNS, CDR2 SASEGT. This CDR3 region has 15 residues.

CDR3 sequence: CASSSSTSGSTDTQYF. The CDR3 region has the DNA TGTGCCAGCAGCTCTTCAACTAGCGGGAGCACAGATACGCAGTATTTT. The V and J genes are TRBV11-2 and TRBJ2-3; 9 bases are shared with TRBD2. The CDR3 is 16 amino acids. Germline lookup yields CDR1 SGHAT and CDR2 FQNNGV. V was pared by 4 bases and J by 0 bases, with 5 bases of the junction left unmatched.

The chain combines TRBV28 with TRBJ2-7; the D gene is possibly TRBD2 (6 bases). The CDR3 consists of 15 residues. The germline V gene has CDR1 MDHEN and CDR2 SYDVKM. Trimming took 10 bases from V and 6 from J, leaving 25 bases between them. The CDR3 nucleotides read TGTGCCATCGCACCTACCGGGGGTTCAGGGCGCGAGCAGTACTTC. Translating it yields CAIAPTGGSGREQYF.

The rearrangement joins TRBV9 to TRBJ1-1; D remains ambiguous. Per the germline V gene, CDR1 is SGDLS and CDR2 is YYNGEE. With 0 bases removed from V and 0 bases from J, the gap between germline ends came to 9 bases. The CDR3 is made up of 15 amino acids. The CDR3 DNA follows: TGTGCCAGCAGCGTAGCCCCAACAGTGAACACTGAAGCTTTCTTT. Its protein product is CASSVAPTVNTEAFF.

This chain links TRBV7-9 with TRBJ2-3, with 10 bases that match TRBD2. The CDR3 runs to 16 residues. With V trimmed by 5 bases and J by 2 bases, 7 bases remained unmatched. The V gene's germline CDR1 is SEHNR and CDR2 FQNEAQ (reference sequence). CDR3 sequence reads: CASSSSSGGFTDTQYF. For the CDR3, the DNA is TGTGCCAGCAGCAGTTCTAGCGGGGGATTCACAGATACGCAGTATTTT.

This rearrangement joins TRBV27 to TRBJ2-7, with a tentative D call TRBD2 (6 bases). This CDR3 contains 12 residues. Germline V gene lookup returns CDR1 MNHEY and CDR2 SMNVEV (reference sequence). V lost 6 bases and J lost 3, with 9 bases in between. The CDR3 is CASRRENYEQYF. Written as DNA, the CDR3 is TGTGCCAGCAGACGGGAGAACTACGAGCAGTACTTC.